These 20 T cell receptor beta chains originate from one sample sequenced in a study of T cell clusters in autoimmune cytopenias. Each sample's input was 250 to 300 ng genomic DNA, 38,000 or so genome equivalents. Multiplex touch-down PCR amplified TRB using TRB-A and TRB-B pools in one tube. No DNA is given; TCRdb re-called the multiplex PCR reads and lists each CDR3 protein once. In all, the sample yields about 15,000 distinct CDR3 sequences. Sequencing was done on a sample of peripheral blood. These receptors all stem from a human donor with an autoimmune cytopenia or autoimmune hepatitis (not recorded which).

The V gene is TRBV5-4, the J gene TRBJ1-6. The CDR3 contains 15 residues. Germline lookup yields CDR1 SGHNT and CDR2 YYREEE (reference sequence). CDR3 sequence: CASSLARGGNSPLHF.

This chain connects TRBV7-9 to TRBJ1-1; the D call of TRBD1 rests on TCRdb alone, since no DNA is present to check it. From germline, CDR1 is SEHNR and CDR2 FQNEAQ (reference sequence). The CDR3 runs 14 residues. CDR3 residues: CASSRIRDREVAFF.

V and J are TRBV5-5 and TRBJ2-5; TCRdb reports TRBD2, a call that lacks DNA to check it against. The CDR3 extends over 18 amino acids. Germline loops: CDR1 SGHKS, CDR2 YYEKEE (reference sequence). This CDR3 reads CASSLRTSGMGRQETQYF.

The V gene is TRBV18, the J gene TRBJ1-2; TCRdb's D call of TRBD1 is untestable without DNA. This CDR3 is 17 amino acids long. In germline, CDR1 is KGHSH, CDR2 LQKENI. CDR3 sequence reads: CASSPRAGQPAAYGYTF.

This chain links TRBV5-4 with TRBJ1-1; with no DNA, the TCRdb D assignment of TRBD1 cannot be verified. From germline, CDR1 is SGHNT and CDR2 YYREEE (reference sequence). The CDR3 consists of 19 residues. The CDR3: CASSPGPLSGANGYTEAFF.

V and J are TRBV19 and TRBJ2-1. Per germline, CDR1 LNHDA and CDR2 SQIVND (reference sequence). This CDR3 contains 13 residues. The CDR3 sequence is CASSILTDDEQFF.

The rearrangement joins TRBV5-4 to TRBJ2-1; the D call from TCRdb, TRBD1, cannot be confirmed without DNA. From germline, CDR1 is SGHNT and CDR2 YYREEE (reference sequence). The length of the CDR3 is 12 residues. The CDR3: CASSGGGVEQFF.

Its frequency marks this clonotype as medium-sized (0.01 to 0.1%). The chain joins TRBV6-5 to TRBJ2-1; TCRdb proposes TRBD1, but this gene call is untestable without DNA. The germline gives CDR1 MNHEY, CDR2 SVGAGI. The CDR3 is made up of 13 amino acids. The CDR3 sequence: CASSWGASNEQFF.

The chain combines TRBV30 with TRBJ2-2; TCRdb selects TRBD1, and the lack of DNA leaves this call unchecked. This CDR3 is 14 amino acids long. The germline V gene encodes CDR1 GTSNPN and CDR2 SVGIG (reference sequence). The CDR3 loop is CAWSRAGTGGELFF.

The V gene is TRBV6-6, the J gene TRBJ2-3. Germline CDR1 MNHNY, CDR2 SVGAGI (reference sequence). CDR3 length: 14 amino acids. CDR3 amino acids: CASSYSAIPDTQYF.

The chain carries TRBV20-1 and TRBJ2-3; as DNA is missing, the TRBD2 call by TCRdb cannot be tested. Germline-derived CDR1 and CDR2 are DFQATT and SNEGSKA (reference sequence). The CDR3 loop spans 15 amino acids. CDR3 sequence: CSARSGRGALDTQYF.

The chain carries TRBV19 and TRBJ2-7; no DNA is available, so the TRBD2 call from TCRdb remains unchecked. Germline-derived CDR1 and CDR2 are LNHDA and SQIVND (reference sequence). The CDR3 loop spans 18 amino acids. CDR3 in amino acids: CASSQRASGGPNNYEQYF.

This chain uses TRBV6-5 with TRBJ2-6; TCRdb's D call of TRBD1 is untestable without DNA. The germline gives CDR1 MNHEY, CDR2 SVGAGI. The CDR3 contains 15 residues. CDR3 amino acids: CASTFNRAGANVLTF.

By frequency, this clonotype registers medium-sized (0.01 to 0.1%). This chain joins TRBV19 and TRBJ1-5; there is no DNA to check the TCRdb D call of TRBD1. The CDR3 length is 16 residues. The germline gives CDR1 LNHDA, CDR2 SQIVND (reference sequence). CDR3 loop: CASTLGGRHQGQPQHF.

Measured by frequency, this clonotype is medium-sized (0.01 to 0.1%). The V call is TRBV15, the J call TRBJ2-1; the D gene TCRdb calls, TRBD1, cannot be checked with no DNA. The germline CDR1 and CDR2 sequences are LNHNV and YYDKDF (reference sequence). This CDR3 has 15 amino acids. The CDR3 loop is CATSRAGQGTNEQFF.

This rearrangement joins TRBV5-6 to TRBJ2-3. Germline V gives CDR1 SGHDT, CDR2 YYEEEE. This CDR3 has 13 residues. The CDR3 is CASSQSHADTQYF. Combining the CDR3 with reference TRBV5-6 and TRBJ2-3 gives the whole variable domain DAGVTQSPTHLIKTRGQQVTLRCSPKSGHDTVSWYQQALGQGPQFIFQYYEEEERQRGNFPDRFSGHQFPNYSSELNVNALLLGDSALYLCASSQSHADTQYFGPGTRLTVL.

This sequence joins TRBV27 and TRBJ1-1; TCRdb designates TRBD1, a call that cannot be tested without DNA. Germline values: CDR1 MNHEY, CDR2 SMNVEV (reference sequence). The CDR3 is 13 amino acids. The CDR3 is CASSFRGNTEAFF.

CDR3 region: CASSEGGTDTQYF. The rearrangement joins TRBV10-2 to TRBJ2-3; the D call from TCRdb, TRBD1, cannot be confirmed without DNA. The CDR3 has 13 amino acids. Germline V gene sequence: CDR1 WSHSY, CDR2 SAAADI.

The rearrangement uses TRBV12-3 or TRBV12-4 and TRBJ2-1; TCRdb indicates TRBD2, and absent DNA this call remains unverified. The CDR3 is 15 residues long. The CDR3 spells CASSEWLAVYNEQFF.

This clonotype is identified as medium-sized from frequency. The V and J genes are TRBV19 and TRBJ2-3; TCRdb's D call of TRBD1 is untestable without DNA. Germline CDR1 reads LNHDA; CDR2 reads SQIVND (reference sequence). This CDR3 has 14 amino acids. The CDR3 spells CASSMTGIADTQYF.